The 3 T cell receptor beta chains below were found in one sample sequenced in a study of T cell responses to AZD1222 COVID-19 vaccine. Assay used: immunoSEQ multiplex PCR; TCRdb lists only in-frame clones, some missing. The sample yields tens of thousands of clones, more than 70% seen once. The sample in question was peripheral blood, obtained on day 0 of AZD1222 vaccination. These receptor sequences come from an adult in good health.

This clone was seen a handful of times. This chain links TRBV6-1 with TRBJ1-5, with 9 bases identical to TRBD1. CDR1 is MNHNS and CDR2 is SASEGT in the germline V gene. With V trimmed by 0 bases and J by 4 bases, 1 base remained unmatched. This CDR3 is built from 15 residues. The CDR3 region is CASSEATGGNQPQHF. CDR3 coding DNA: TGTGCCAGCAGTGAAGCGACAGGGGGAAATCAGCCCCAGCATTTT.

The sample holds a few counts of this clone. CDR3 nucleotides: TGCAGCGTTGAAGATCATGGGGCCTCTGGGGCCAACGTCCTGACTTTC. Amino acid sequence: CSVEDHGASGANVLTF. The chain carries TRBV29-1 and TRBJ2-6, with D possibly TRBD1 on 5 matching bases. V dropped 0 bases and J dropped 0 bases, with 9 bases sitting between them. CDR1 and CDR2 from the germline V gene are SQVTM and ANQGSEA. The CDR3 totals 16 residues.

The V and J genes are TRBV2 and TRBJ1-4; 8 bases are shared with TRBD1. This CDR3 contains 15 residues. Losses at the gene ends were 6 bases for V and 8 bases for J; bases not matched to a gene: 11. Germline V gene data show CDR1 as SNHLY and CDR2 as FYNNEI. The CDR3 reads CASRGRQGYEEKLFF. Written as DNA, the CDR3 is TGTGCCAGCAGAGGGAGACAGGGGTATGAAGAAAAACTGTTTTTT.